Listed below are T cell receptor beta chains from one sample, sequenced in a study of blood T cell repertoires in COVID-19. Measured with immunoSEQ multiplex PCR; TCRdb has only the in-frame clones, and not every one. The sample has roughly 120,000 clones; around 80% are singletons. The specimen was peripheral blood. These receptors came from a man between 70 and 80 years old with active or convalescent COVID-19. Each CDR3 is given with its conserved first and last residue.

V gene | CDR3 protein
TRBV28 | CASSLSGQGVYGYTF
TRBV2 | CASSDLRDSKEAFF
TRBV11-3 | CASSHPGQGGIWQYF
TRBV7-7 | CASSLAGGPETQYF
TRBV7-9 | CASSNLRGYNSPLHF
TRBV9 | CASSGSGTSYNEQFF
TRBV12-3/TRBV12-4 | CASSFTSKETQYF
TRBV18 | CASSPPGAGWDSSEAFF
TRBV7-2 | CASILGRGAGGPNEQFF
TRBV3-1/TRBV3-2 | CASSQLRVGDTQYF